Shown below are 23 T cell receptor beta chains from a single sample sequenced in a study of cytomegalovirus exposure and HLA in healthy donors. PCR primers comprised 60 Vbeta and 13 Jbeta primers. Only in-frame clones appear in the TCRdb table, and some are missing; sequencing was by immunoSEQ multiplex PCR. The sample includes about 100,000 clones. The sample consisted of PBMCs. These receptors were taken from a girl under 18 in good health and CMV-seropositive.

The genes are TRBV14 and TRBJ1-3; D call uncertain. Trimming shortened V by 4 bases and J by 0 bases, and 13 bases separated the two germline ends. CDR1 is SGHDN, CDR2 FVKESK, per germline. There are 16 residues in the CDR3. The CDR3 nucleotides are TGTGCCAGCAGCCGCCTAACTGGGAGCTCTGGAAACACCATATATTTT. Its translation is CASSRLTGSSGNTIYF.

V usage is TRBV5-1 and J usage is TRBJ2-3; TRBD1 agrees at 9 bases. CDR3 length: 14 amino acids. The V and J ends lost 4 bases and 3 bases, in that order; junction bases with no gene match: 3. Germline V gene sequence: CDR1 SGHRS, CDR2 YFSETQ. This CDR3 reads CASSRDRETDTQYF. CDR3 coding DNA: TGCGCCAGCAGCCGGGACAGGGAGACAGATACGCAGTATTTT.

This chain joins TRBV4-3 and TRBJ2-1; TRBD1 matches 9 bases. Looked up from germline, CDR1 is LGHNA and CDR2 is YSLEER. The length of the CDR3 is 17 residues. J gave up 7 bases and V 0 bases, and 10 bases lay outside the gene matches. CDR3 nucleotides: TGCGCCAGCAGCCAAGATAAGGGGACAGGGCTTGGGAATGAGCAGTTCTTC. It is translated as CASSQDKGTGLGNEQFF.

J is TRBJ2-5 and V is TRBV21-1; TRBD1, as called in the table, went unchecked against the DNA. TRBV21-1 counts as a pseudogene. The length of the CDR3 is 17 residues. This CDR3 reads CASSLRTGGRNQETQYF. The CDR3 bases are TGTGCCAGCAGCCTCCGGACAGGGGGACGAAACCAAGAGACCCAGTACTTC.

V gene TRBV11-2 combines with J gene TRBJ2-7, with D tentatively TRBD2 (8 bases). Germline V gives CDR1 SGHAT, CDR2 FQNNGV. The CDR3 extends over 15 amino acids. Trimming took off 5 bases at V and 2 bases at J, with 16 bases between the two ends. The CDR3 is CASSTGAGGTYEQYV. The CDR3 nucleotides are TGTGCCAGCAGCACAGGGGCGGGGGGAACCTACGAGCAGTACGTC.

The chain joins TRBV5-1 to TRBJ2-5; TRBD1 agrees at 12 bases. This CDR3 region has 16 residues. V gave up 0 bases and J gave up 1 base; unmatched junction bases: 1. Germline CDR1 reads SGHRS; CDR2 reads YFSETQ. Here the CDR3 DNA reads TGCGCCAGCAGCTTGGGGGGACAGGGGGCCCAAGAGACCCAGTACTTC. Translated: CASSLGGQGAQETQYF.

The chain carries TRBV15 and TRBJ2-6, with unresolved D. CDR1 is LNHNV and CDR2 is YYDKDF in the germline V gene (reference sequence). Trimming left V 1 base short and J 2 bases short, with 3 bases between. The CDR3 loop spans 14 amino acids. This chain's CDR3 is CATSRAAGANVLTF. The CDR3 nucleotides read TGTGCCACCAGCAGAGCTGCTGGGGCCAACGTCCTGACTTTC. Together with reference TRBV15 and TRBJ2-6, the CDR3 gives the full variable domain: DAMVIQNPRYQVTQFGKPVTLSCSQTLNHNVMYWYQQKSSQAPKLLFHYYDKDFNNEADTPDNFQSRRPNTSFCFLDIRSPGLGDTAMYLCATSRAAGANVLTFGAGSRLTVL.

The V and J genes are TRBV6-1 and TRBJ1-2, with D possibly TRBD1 on 5 matching bases. Germline loops: CDR1 MNHNS, CDR2 SASEGT. CDR3 length: 15 amino acids. Trimming took 1 base from V and 7 from J, leaving 16 bases between them. This CDR3 reads CASSEGGSSYGGYTF. Here the CDR3 DNA reads TGTGCCAGCAGTGAAGGGGGCAGCTCTTATGGTGGCTACACCTTC.

V and J are TRBV7-2 and TRBJ1-5, with 7 bases lining up with TRBD1. The germline V gene has CDR1 SGHTA and CDR2 FQGNSA. V lost 5 bases, J lost 10 bases, and 14 bases stayed unmatched. The CDR3 sequence is 15 residues long. The CDR3 sequence is CASSTGTAMQRPQHF. The CDR3 DNA reads TGTGCCAGCAGCACGGGGACAGCCATGCAGCGACCCCAGCATTTT. The whole variable domain, remainder taken from reference TRBV7-2 and TRBJ1-5, is GAGVSQSPSNKVTEKGKDVELRCDPISGHTALYWYRQSLGQGLEFLIYFQGNSAPDKSGLPSDRFSAERTGGSVSTLTIQRTQQEDSAVYLCASSTGTAMQRPQHFGDGTRLSIL.

This sequence joins TRBV11-2 and TRBJ2-7, with D unclear. V lost 2 bases and J 5 bases, leaving 7 bases between the germline ends. CDR1 and CDR2 (germline): SGHAT, FQNNGV. This CDR3 region has 12 residues. The CDR3 is CASSLWADEQYV. The CDR3 DNA sequence: TGTGCCAGCAGCTTATGGGCTGACGAGCAGTACGTC.

The J gene is TRBJ2-1, the V gene TRBV7-2; D is perhaps TRBD2 (5 bases). This CDR3 comprises 14 residues. Trimming took 3 bases from V and 6 from J, leaving 12 bases between them. Germline loops: CDR1 SGHTA, CDR2 FQGNSA. CDR3 residues: CASSFTPAGNEQFF. DNA for the CDR3: TGTGCCAGCAGCTTTACTCCGGCGGGCAATGAGCAGTTCTTC.

J is TRBJ2-7 and V is TRBV5-6; D is perhaps TRBD1 (6 bases). Per germline, CDR1 SGHDT and CDR2 YYEEEE. Trimming took 4 bases from V and 2 from J, leaving 13 bases between them. CDR3 length: 14 residues. The chain's CDR3 is CASSLRQAAYEQYF. The CDR3 DNA reads as TGTGCCAGCAGCCTTAGACAGGCCGCCTACGAGCAGTACTTC.

The chain joins TRBV6-1 to TRBJ2-3, with 8 bases that match TRBD1. The CDR3 runs to 17 residues. CDR1 and CDR2 (germline): MNHNS, SASEGT. The J segment lost 2 bases and the V segment lost 2 bases, leaving 9 bases of the junction unmatched. CDR3 amino acids: CASSEWGTGSDTDTQYF. The CDR3 bases are TGTGCCAGCAGTGAATGGGGGACAGGTTCTGACACAGATACGCAGTATTTT.

The genes are TRBV2 and TRBJ1-5, with D possibly matching TRBD1 (6 bases). In germline, CDR1 is SNHLY, CDR2 FYNNEI. The CDR3 sequence is 15 residues long. V was cut by 6 bases and J by 0 bases, with 12 bases left in between. The CDR3 here is CASRPQGHSNQPQHF. The CDR3 coding sequence is TGTGCCAGCAGACCACAGGGACATAGCAATCAGCCCCAGCATTTT.

The V call is TRBV7-9, the J call TRBJ2-2; D remains unclear. The length of the CDR3 is 15 residues. The germline V gene encodes CDR1 SEHNR and CDR2 FQNEAQ (reference sequence). V lost 4 bases, J lost 0 bases, and 9 bases lay in between. The DNA for the CDR3 is TGTGCCAGCAGCTCTGTGGCTTCGAACACCGGGGAGCTGTTTTTT. Its protein product is CASSSVASNTGELFF.

J is TRBJ1-6 and V is TRBV9; 9 nucleotides align to TRBD1. The V segment lost 3 bases and the J segment 8 bases; nucleotides outside the gene matches: 3. From germline, CDR1 is SGDLS and CDR2 YYNGEE. This CDR3 has 14 residues. This chain's CDR3 is CASSARDRDSPLHF. The CDR3 bases are TGTGCCAGCAGCGCCCGGGACAGGGATTCACCCCTCCACTTT.

The CDR3 DNA reads TGCGCCAGCAGCCAAGATCGACAGACCGGGGAGCTGTTTTTT. Its translation: CASSQDRQTGELFF. The V gene is TRBV4-1, the J gene TRBJ2-2; weak D call: TRBD1 (5 bases). CDR1 and CDR2 from the germline V gene are MGHRA and YSYEKL. The CDR3 totals 14 residues. V was cut by 0 bases and J by 5 bases, with 7 bases left in between.

V usage is TRBV15 and J usage is TRBJ2-7; no clear D. Trimming stripped 8 bases from V and 3 bases from J, with 17 bases between. Germline-derived CDR1 and CDR2 are LNHNV and YYDKDF (reference sequence). The CDR3 spans 14 residues. CDR3 DNA sequence: TGTGCCACCTTCCATTCTCCCCACTACTACGAGCAGTACGTC. This gives the protein CATFHSPHYYEQYV.

CDR3: CASSARTSGGDTQYF. Here the CDR3 DNA reads TGTGCCAGTAGTGCCCGGACTAGCGGGGGGGATACGCAGTATTTT. This chain links TRBV19 with TRBJ2-3; 14 positions match TRBD2. The CDR3 spans 15 residues. The V segment lost 5 bases and the J segment 6 bases; nucleotides outside the gene matches: 4. Germline V gives CDR1 LNHDA, CDR2 SQIVND (reference sequence).

To note about this clone: The same CDR3 can be traced to other DNA sequences in this sample. This sequence joins TRBV9 and TRBJ2-3; TRBD2 aligns across 8 bases. Looked up from germline, CDR1 is SGDLS and CDR2 is YYNGEE. V was pared by 2 bases and J by 0 bases, with 2 bases of the junction left unmatched. The CDR3 spans 15 residues. The CDR3 DNA sequence: TGTGCCAGCAGCGTTAGCGGGGCTAGCACAGATACGCAGTATTTT. The encoded protein is CASSVSGASTDTQYF.

The chain employs TRBV27 and TRBJ1-1; 8 bases fit TRBD1. The CDR3 loop spans 14 amino acids. V lost 2 bases, J lost 6 bases, and 5 bases stayed unmatched. Germline-derived CDR1 and CDR2 are MNHEY and SMNVEV (reference sequence). The CDR3 sequence: CASSLHGTGPEAFF. The CDR3 DNA is TGTGCCAGCAGTTTACACGGGACAGGACCTGAAGCTTTCTTT.

The CDR3 here is CASSDRTLEQYF. In nucleotides, the CDR3 is TGTGCCAGCAGTGATCGTACGCTCGAGCAGTACTTC. The chain uses TRBV25-1 and TRBJ2-5; D not certain. The DNA end is a closer match to TRBJ2-7, so the J assignment may be wrong. Germline CDR1 and CDR2: MGHDK and SYGVNS. There are 12 residues in the CDR3.

The chain is built from TRBV19 and TRBJ2-1; D may be TRBD2 (6 bases). V was shortened by 8 bases and J by 0 bases, with 14 bases between the two germline ends. The CDR3 spans 15 residues. Germline CDR1 is LNHDA and CDR2 is SQIVND (reference sequence). CDR3 bases: TGTGCCAGTGACCCGAATAGCGGCTCCTACAATGAGCAGTTCTTC. It encodes CASDPNSGSYNEQFF.